This T cell receptor (beta chain) was recorded in a study of T cells in severe cutaneous drug reactions. About the study: Culprit drug assignment used the Naranjo algorithm and the ALDEN algorithm. Collected from acute- or recovery-stage patients: blister fluids/cells and PBMC.

CDR1 is SNHLY, CDR2 FYNNEI, per germline. The CDR3 sequence is 16 residues long. Carbamazepine had induced Stevens-Johnson syndrome or toxic epidermal necrolysis in the sequenced donors. Bulk and single-cell libraries used iRepertoire multiplex PCR with TCR subtype-specific primers. TCRdb re-called the multiplex PCR reads and gives one entry per CDR3 protein, without DNA. This specimen shows more than 20,000 distinct CDR3 sequences; the ten leading clones hold 7.5%. The source of this sequence is a human donor with toxic epidermal necrolysis, a severe cutaneous drug reaction. The rearrangement uses TRBV2 and TRBJ2-1; TCRdb's D call, TRBD1, is unchecked because there is no DNA. The source material was PBMCs. CDR3 protein: CASSERGRPPTNEQFF.